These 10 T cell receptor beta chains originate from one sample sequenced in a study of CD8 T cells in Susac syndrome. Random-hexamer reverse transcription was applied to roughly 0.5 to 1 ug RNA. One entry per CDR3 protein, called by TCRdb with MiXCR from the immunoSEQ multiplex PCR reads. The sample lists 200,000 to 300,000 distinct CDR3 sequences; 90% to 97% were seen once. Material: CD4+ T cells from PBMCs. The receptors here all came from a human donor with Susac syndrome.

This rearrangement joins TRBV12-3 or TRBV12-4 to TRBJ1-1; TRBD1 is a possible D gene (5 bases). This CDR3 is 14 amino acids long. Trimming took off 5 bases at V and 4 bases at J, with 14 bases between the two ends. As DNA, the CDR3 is TGTGCCAGCAGTCCGAATTCAGGGAGCACTGAAGCTTTCTTT. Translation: CASSPNSGSTEAFF.

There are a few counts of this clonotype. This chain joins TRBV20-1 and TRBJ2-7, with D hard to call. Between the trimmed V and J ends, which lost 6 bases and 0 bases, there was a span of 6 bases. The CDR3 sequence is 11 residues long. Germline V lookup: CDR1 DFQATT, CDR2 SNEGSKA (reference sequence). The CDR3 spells CSAGSSYEQYF. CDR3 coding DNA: TGCAGTGCGGGGTCCTCCTACGAGCAGTACTTC.

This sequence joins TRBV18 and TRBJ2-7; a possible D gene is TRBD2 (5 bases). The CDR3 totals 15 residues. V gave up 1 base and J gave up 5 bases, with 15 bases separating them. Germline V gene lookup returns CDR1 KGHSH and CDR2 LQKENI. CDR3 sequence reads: CASSPLNQRGNEQYF. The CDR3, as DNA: TGTGCCAGCTCACCACTAAACCAGAGAGGGAACGAGCAGTACTTC.

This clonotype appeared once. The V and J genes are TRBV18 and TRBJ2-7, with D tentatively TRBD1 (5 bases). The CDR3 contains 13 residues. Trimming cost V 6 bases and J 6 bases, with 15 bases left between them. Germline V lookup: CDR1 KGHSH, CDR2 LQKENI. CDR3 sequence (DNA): TGTGCCAGCTCCGAAGGTACAGGCGCCGAGCAGTACTTC. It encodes CASSEGTGAEQYF. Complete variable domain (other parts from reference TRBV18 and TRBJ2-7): NAGVMQNPRHLVRRRGQEARLRCSPMKGHSHVYWYRQLPEEGLKFMVYLQKENIIDESGMPKERFSAEFPKEGPSILRIQQVVRGDSAAYFCASSEGTGAEQYFGPGTRLTVT.

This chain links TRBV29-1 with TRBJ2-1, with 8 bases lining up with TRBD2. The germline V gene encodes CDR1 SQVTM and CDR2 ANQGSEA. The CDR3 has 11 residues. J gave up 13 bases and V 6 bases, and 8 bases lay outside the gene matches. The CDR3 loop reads CSVLAGPPQFF. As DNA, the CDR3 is TGCAGCGTCCTAGCGGGCCCCCCCCAGTTCTTC.

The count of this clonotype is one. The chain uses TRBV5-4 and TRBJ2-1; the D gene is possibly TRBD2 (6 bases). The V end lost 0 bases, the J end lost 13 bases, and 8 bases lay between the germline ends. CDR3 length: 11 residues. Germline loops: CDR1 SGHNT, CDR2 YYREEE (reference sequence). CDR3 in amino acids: CASSLETSQFF. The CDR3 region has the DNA TGTGCCAGCAGCTTGGAGACTAGTCAGTTCTTC.

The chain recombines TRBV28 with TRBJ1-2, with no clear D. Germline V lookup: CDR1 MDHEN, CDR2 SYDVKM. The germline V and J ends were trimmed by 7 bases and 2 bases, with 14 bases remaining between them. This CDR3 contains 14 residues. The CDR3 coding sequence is TGTGCCAGCATAACCGGTGATATAAACTATGGCTACACCTTC. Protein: CASITGDINYGYTF.

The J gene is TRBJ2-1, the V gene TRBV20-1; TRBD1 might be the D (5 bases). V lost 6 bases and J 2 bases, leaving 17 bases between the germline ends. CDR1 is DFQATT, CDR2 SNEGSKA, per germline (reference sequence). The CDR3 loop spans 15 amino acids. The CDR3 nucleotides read TGCAGTGCCTCCAGGGATTCGGCTACCTACAATGAGCAGTTCTTC. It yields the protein CSASRDSATYNEQFF.

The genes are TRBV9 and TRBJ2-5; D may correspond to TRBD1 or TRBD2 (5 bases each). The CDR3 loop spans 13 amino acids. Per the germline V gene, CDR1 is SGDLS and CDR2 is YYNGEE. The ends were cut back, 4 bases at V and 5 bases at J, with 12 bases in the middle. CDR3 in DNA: TGTGCCAGCAGCCGGGACCCCAAGGAGACCCAGTACTTC. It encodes CASSRDPKETQYF.

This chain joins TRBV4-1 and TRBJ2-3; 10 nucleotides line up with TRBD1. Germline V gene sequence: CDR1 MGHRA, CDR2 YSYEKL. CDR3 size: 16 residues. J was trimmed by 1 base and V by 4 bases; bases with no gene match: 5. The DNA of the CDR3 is TGCGCCAGCAGCCCCCACGGGACAGGGGGCACAGATACGCAGTATTTT. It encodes CASSPHGTGGTDTQYF.